The source of this T cell receptor beta chain is a study of cytomegalovirus exposure and HLA in healthy donors. General study points: Donors were assumed by presence/absence analyses to have roughly uniform sequencing depth. Association of a missense DCLRE1C variant with TCR beta V- and J-gene trimming was reported in a later analysis. TCR beta sequences reportedly predicted the HLA-A and HLA-B alleles of most subjects accurately.

This PCR relied on a set of 60 Vbeta primers and 13 Jbeta primers. Only in-frame clones appear in the TCRdb table, and some are missing; sequencing was by immunoSEQ multiplex PCR. Found here are 140,000 to 150,000 clones, roughly 70% of them singletons; the top ten hold 6% to 8.5%. With regard to this clone: What it binds is not known.

The V end was cut by 8 bases, the J end by 0 bases, with 11 bases between. This CDR3 region has 13 residues. CDR1 and CDR2 (germline): MGHDK, SYGVNS. This sequence was found in a man aged 25 to 40 in good health and CMV-seronegative. The chain employs TRBV25-1 and TRBJ2-7; D might be TRBD1 (6 bases). The sequenced sample consisted of PBMCs. The CDR3 nucleotides are TGTGCCAGCGGACAGACAGGCTCCTACGAGCAGTACTTC. Protein sequence: CASGQTGSYEQYF.